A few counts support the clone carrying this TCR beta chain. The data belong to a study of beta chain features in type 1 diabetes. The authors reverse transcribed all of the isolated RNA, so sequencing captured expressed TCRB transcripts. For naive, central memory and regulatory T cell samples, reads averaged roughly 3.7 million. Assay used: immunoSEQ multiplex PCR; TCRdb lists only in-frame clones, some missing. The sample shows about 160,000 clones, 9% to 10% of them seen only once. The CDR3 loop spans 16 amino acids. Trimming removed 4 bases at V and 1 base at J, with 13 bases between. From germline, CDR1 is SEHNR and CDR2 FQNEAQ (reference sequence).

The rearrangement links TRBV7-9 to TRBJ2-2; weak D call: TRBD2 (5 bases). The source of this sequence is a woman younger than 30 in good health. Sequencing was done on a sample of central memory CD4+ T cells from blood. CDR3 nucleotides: TGTGCCAGCAGCTCCCCAACTAGGATGAACACCGGGGAGCTGTTTTTT. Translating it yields CASSSPTRMNTGELFF.